This TCR beta chain comes out of a study of monozygotic twins with inflammatory bowel disease. Per germline, CDR1 SGHRS and CDR2 YFSETQ. The CDR3 extends over 16 amino acids. On this clonotype itself: The antigen is undetermined.

Across eight separate reactions for each sample, cDNA was made. TCRdb re-called the 5' RACE reads, yielding one record per CDR3 amino acid sequence without DNA. The sample data list approximately 400,000 distinct CDR3 sequences. Study-level points and caveats: Especially where disease activity was present, IBD patients had fewer clonotypes in common with others than healthy twins did.

The TCR was taken from a human donor with ulcerative colitis or Crohn's disease, or a healthy co-twin of an affected twin (not recorded which). The specimen was blood. The chain uses TRBV5-1 and TRBJ1-6; as DNA is missing, the TRBD1 call by TCRdb cannot be tested. The CDR3 protein is CASSPGQGSYNSPLHF.